The present TCR beta chain was sequenced within a study of blood T cell repertoires in COVID-19. Turning to the study itself: Samples came from the United States, Italy and Spain, spanning acute and convalescent COVID-19. In each case, the material was cDNA or gDNA derived from T cells, B-cell-depleted T cells, or PBMCs.

The assay was immunoSEQ multiplex PCR, and TCRdb's table has in-frame clones only and misses some. The data show around 220,000 clones, with 70% to 90% seen just once and roughly 10% held by the top ten. The CDR3 loop spans 12 amino acids. Per germline, CDR1 SGHNT and CDR2 YYREEE (reference sequence). Trimming stripped 1 base from V and 4 bases from J, with 5 bases between. This receptor was taken from a woman between 45 and 65 years old with COVID-19, enrolled during active disease. The sample comprised peripheral blood. This chain connects TRBV5-4 to TRBJ1-1; D gene unclear. The CDR3 DNA is TGTGCCAGCAGCTTGAGAGGCACTGAAGCTTTCTTT. Protein product: CASSLRGTEAFF.